This T cell receptor beta chain was identified during a study of technical replicates of blood from several donors. This clone was seen just once. Sequenced by immunoSEQ multiplex PCR; TCRdb stores in-frame clones only, minus some. The sample has almost 85,000 clones; 97% are singletons. Germline CDR1 is SGDLS and CDR2 is YYNGEE. The CDR3 spans 16 residues. V gave up 3 bases and J gave up 8 bases; unmatched junction bases: 12. The sequenced material came from T cells isolated from PBMCs. The chain has TRBV9 and TRBJ1-4; TRBD1 aligns across 8 bases. The sequence derives from a human donor in good health. In nucleotides, the CDR3 is TGTGCCAGCAGCGCAGGGTCTCGGACAGGGAGGGAAAAACTGTTTTTT. Its translation is CASSAGSRTGREKLFF.